Listed below are T cell receptor beta chains from one sample, sequenced in a study of early T cells in non-severe SARS-CoV-2 infection. TCRdb itself ran the 5' RACE reads through MiXCR, one entry per CDR3 protein. The table records just over 95,000 distinct CDR3 sequences, approximately 10% of them present only once. Source: whole blood, taken at baseline. These receptors all stem from an adult who was a healthcare worker with PCR-confirmed SARS-CoV-2 infection or an uninfected control (not recorded which). CDR3s include the opening cysteine and the closing phenylalanine or tryptophan. A D gene is named only where the DNA matches it firmly. Clone size appears in some rows only: once, few, many, or a class for an expanded clone.

j_gene,v_gene,d_gene,abundance,CDR3nt,CDR3aa
TRBJ1-3,TRBV5-8,.,.,TGTGCCAGCAGCTTGCTATCGGGAAACACCATATATTTT,CASSLLSGNTIYF
TRBJ1-6,TRBV6-5,.,.,TGTGCCAGCAGTTCCCGTTCCCTCTATGATTCACCCCTCCACTTT,CASSSRSLYDSPLHF
TRBJ2-5,TRBV4-3,.,few,TGCGCCAGCAGCCAAGAGCCTAGCGCAGAGACCCAGTACTTC,CASSQEPSAETQYF
TRBJ2-2,TRBV7-9,.,.,TGTGCCAGCAGCCTAGTCGGGGGCTTCGGGGAGCTGTTTTTT,CASSLVGGFGELFF
TRBJ2-7,TRBV11-2,.,few,TGTGCCAGCAGCCCCGAGACAGGAGTTGGGCAGTACTTC,CASSPETGVGQYF
TRBJ2-3,TRBV7-2,TRBD2,many,TGTGCCAGCAGCCAAACGAGCGGGAGGGACTCAGATACGCAGTATTTT,CASSQTSGRDSDTQYF
TRBJ2-7,TRBV5-1,TRBD2,many,TGCGCCAGCAGCGACGGGGCGGGAGCGGGCGAGCAGTACTTC,CASSDGAGAGEQYF
TRBJ1-6,TRBV19,TRBD1,.,TGTGCCAGTAGTCTGGATGGGACAGGGAATAATTCACCCCTCCACTTT,CASSLDGTGNNSPLHF
TRBJ1-2,TRBV29-1,.,.,TGCAGCGTTGTGGCTAACTATGGCTACACCTTC,CSVVANYGYTF
TRBJ1-2,TRBV9,TRBD1,few,TGTGCCAGCAGCGTGGAAGACAGGGGATATGGCTACACCTTC,CASSVEDRGYGYTF
TRBJ2-3,TRBV7-3,.,.,TGTGCCAGCAGCTTTCTTGCCAATTCGGATACGCAGTATTTT,CASSFLANSDTQYF
TRBJ2-7,TRBV6-6,.,.,TGTGCCAGCAGTTACGCTTCCCAGCCATTGGCGGGGTGGAACGAGCAGTACTTC,CASSYASQPLAGWNEQYF
TRBJ1-2,TRBV12-3/TRBV12-4,TRBD1,many,TGTGCCAGCAGTTTATCGGACAGGGCTGGCTACACCTTC,CASSLSDRAGYTF
TRBJ2-5,TRBV6-5,.,.,TGTGCCAGCAGTCCGTACCTACAGGGGAGGCCGACCCAGTACTTC,CASSPYLQGRPTQYF
TRBJ2-7,TRBV20-1,TRBD1,.,TGCAGTGCTAGAGTCTCTTCACAGGGGGATACCGGGCGCGAGCAGTACTTC,CSARVSSQGDTGREQYF
TRBJ1-2,TRBV29-1,TRBD1,many,TGCAGCGTTGTGGGACAGGGGATCTATGGCTACACCTTC,CSVVGQGIYGYTF
TRBJ2-2,TRBV2,TRBD2,many,TGTGCCAGCAGGAGAGGACTAGCGGGGTCCACCGGGGAGCTGTTTTTT,CASRRGLAGSTGELFF
TRBJ2-7,TRBV4-1,TRBD1,few,TGCGCCAGCAGCCCAGGTTTGATCGGGACAGGGGCCTACGAGCAGTACTTC,CASSPGLIGTGAYEQYF
TRBJ2-7,TRBV30,.,few,TGTGCCTGGAGTGTAATCGCAGGGCCCTACGAGCAGTACTTC,CAWSVIAGPYEQYF
TRBJ2-1,TRBV9,TRBD1,few,TGTGCCAGCAGCGTGGACAGGGGGTCCTACAATGAGCAGTTCTTC,CASSVDRGSYNEQFF
TRBJ2-7,TRBV5-1,TRBD1,many,TGCGCCAGCAGCGATCGGACAGGGACCGGGGGCGAGCAGTACTTC,CASSDRTGTGGEQYF
TRBJ2-3,TRBV12-5,.,.,TGTGCTAGTGGTTCCGGGACTTTCACAGATACGCAGTATTTT,CASGSGTFTDTQYF
TRBJ1-5,TRBV20-1,.,few,TGCAGTGCTTCAGGTCGGGGGATAGAGCCCCAGCATTTT,CSASGRGIEPQHF
TRBJ2-1,TRBV27,.,.,TGTGCCAGCAGGGTTGGGGCCGAGCAGTTCTTC,CASRVGAEQFF
TRBJ2-3,TRBV11-2,TRBD1,many,TGTGCCAGCAGCTTCGGGACAGGTGAAGATACGCAGTATTTT,CASSFGTGEDTQYF
TRBJ1-1,TRBV7-2,TRBD1,few,TGTGCCAGCAGCTTAAGGGGGACAGGGGGTTACATGAACACTGAAGCTTTCTTT,CASSLRGTGGYMNTEAFF
TRBJ2-7,TRBV7-8,.,many,TGTGCCAGCAGCTTAGCGGGGCTTCGCGGGCAGTACTTC,CASSLAGLRGQYF
TRBJ2-3,TRBV10-3,.,.,TGTGCCTCCAGAGGGGGAGTTGGCACAGATACGCAGTATTTT,CASRGGVGTDTQYF
TRBJ2-3,TRBV27,TRBD1,.,TGTGCCAGCAAACGGGACAGGGTCACAGATACGCAGTATTTT,CASKRDRVTDTQYF
TRBJ2-1,TRBV5-6,.,.,TGTGCCAGCAGCGCGCGCTGGGTTAGGACGTCCAATGAGCAGTTCTTC,CASSARWVRTSNEQFF
TRBJ2-3,TRBV20-1,TRBD2,many,TGCAGTGTCCCCGGGACTAGCGGAGGGGATACGCAGTATTTT,CSVPGTSGGDTQYF
TRBJ1-1,TRBV10-2,TRBD1,many,TGCGCCAGCAGTGGTGGGACAGCCAACACTGAAGCTTTCTTT,CASSGGTANTEAFF
TRBJ1-2,TRBV29-1,TRBD1,many,TGCATGGTCGGACTGGAGACAGGGAACTATGGCTACACCTTC,CMVGLETGNYGYTF
TRBJ1-1,TRBV14,.,many,TGTGCCAGCAGCCCGTTCCCGGGGGTTGGCACTGAAGCTTTCTTT,CASSPFPGVGTEAFF
TRBJ2-7,TRBV11-3,.,many,TGTGCCAGCAGCTTAGGACCCTCCGAGCAGTACTTC,CASSLGPSEQYF
TRBJ2-5,TRBV6-2/TRBV6-3,.,many,TGTGCCAGCAGTTCGGAGGGAGAGACCCAGTACTTC,CASSSEGETQYF
TRBJ2-3,TRBV20-1,.,.,TGCAGTGCTACCCGTCTGACAGCGACAGATACGCAGTATTTT,CSATRLTATDTQYF
TRBJ2-5,TRBV27,TRBD1,.,TGTGCCAGCAGAGTCGACAGGGCCCAAGAGACCCAGTACTTC,CASRVDRAQETQYF
TRBJ1-2,TRBV5-4,.,.,TGTGCCAGCAGCTTGAGAGGGACTGCCAACTATGGCTACACCTTC,CASSLRGTANYGYTF
TRBJ2-7,TRBV19,.,.,TGTGCCAGTAGTACGTTATCGGACCGGAGTCGTTCTAACGAGCAGTACTTC,CASSTLSDRSRSNEQYF
TRBJ2-5,TRBV10-2,.,few,TGCGCCAGCAGTCGTAGTTTGTACCAAGAGACCCAGTACTTC,CASSRSLYQETQYF
TRBJ1-4,TRBV11-2,.,many,TGTGCCAGCAGCTTAATGGGGGGAGCTCTGGAAAAACTGTTTTTT,CASSLMGGALEKLFF
TRBJ2-1,TRBV6-2/TRBV6-3,TRBD2,.,TGTGCCAGCAGTTTGTCTAGCGGGAGAAAATACAATGAGCAGTTCTTC,CASSLSSGRKYNEQFF
TRBJ2-5,TRBV5-1,.,few,TGCGCCAGCAGCAGGGGTCTTGCGGAGACCCAGTACTTC,CASSRGLAETQYF
TRBJ2-4,TRBV6-5,.,few,TGTGCCAGCAGTTACTCGAGAGGAGCCAAAAACATTCAGTACTTC,CASSYSRGAKNIQYF
TRBJ2-2,TRBV28,.,.,TGTGCCAGCAGGGACAGGGAGGGGACCGGGGAGCTGTTTTTT,CASRDREGTGELFF
TRBJ1-1,TRBV29-1,.,.,TGCAGCGTTAAGGACACTGAAGCTTTCTTT,CSVKDTEAFF
TRBJ2-2,TRBV19,.,few,TGTGCCAGTAGTATGACCACGGTCGGTGGCTCATTGTTTTTT,CASSMTTVGGSLFF
TRBJ2-7,TRBV5-5,.,few,TGTGCCAGCAGCTTGCCAGGTTTTTACGAGCAGTACTTC,CASSLPGFYEQYF
TRBJ2-2,TRBV10-3,.,few,TGTGCCATCAGTGAGGGGACGGGCCACACCGGGGAGCTGTTTTTT,CAISEGTGHTGELFF
TRBJ2-7,TRBV23-1,.,many,TGCGCCAGCATCGACCGAGTTTACGAGCAGTACTTC,CASIDRVYEQYF
TRBJ2-7,TRBV29-1,TRBD1,once,TGCAGCGTCAGTCGGACAGGAACCTACGAGCAGTACTTC,CSVSRTGTYEQYF
TRBJ1-1,TRBV6-5,.,many,TGTGCCAGCAGTTACGCCGGGACTTCGAACACTGAAGCTTTCTTT,CASSYAGTSNTEAFF
TRBJ2-1,TRBV3-1,TRBD2,.,TGTGCCAGCAGCTTACTCGGGACTAATTACAATGAGCAGTTCTTC,CASSLLGTNYNEQFF
TRBJ1-5,TRBV28,.,many,TGTGCCAGCAGTTTAACAAATCAGCCCCAGCATTTT,CASSLTNQPQHF
TRBJ2-3,TRBV7-8,TRBD1,many,TGTGCCAGCAGCCCAGGACAGGGGGCTTTGGCAGATACGCAGTATTTT,CASSPGQGALADTQYF
TRBJ1-1,TRBV5-4,.,.,TGTGCCAGCAGCTTTGACCCGGGGGGCGAAGCTTTCTTT,CASSFDPGGEAFF